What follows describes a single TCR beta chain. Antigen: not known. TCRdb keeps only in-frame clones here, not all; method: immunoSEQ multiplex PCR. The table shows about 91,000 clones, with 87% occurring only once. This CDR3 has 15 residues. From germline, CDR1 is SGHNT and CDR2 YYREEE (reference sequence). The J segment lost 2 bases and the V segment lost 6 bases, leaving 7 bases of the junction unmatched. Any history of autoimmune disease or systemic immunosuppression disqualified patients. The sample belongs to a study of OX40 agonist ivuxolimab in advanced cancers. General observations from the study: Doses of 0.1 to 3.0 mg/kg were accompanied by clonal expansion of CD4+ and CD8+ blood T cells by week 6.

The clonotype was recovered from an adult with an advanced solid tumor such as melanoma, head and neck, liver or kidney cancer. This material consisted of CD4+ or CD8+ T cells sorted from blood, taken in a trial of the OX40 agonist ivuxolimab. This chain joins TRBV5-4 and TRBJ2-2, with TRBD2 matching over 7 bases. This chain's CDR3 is CASTNGGVNTGELFF. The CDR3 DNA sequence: TGTGCCAGCACCAATGGGGGGGTTAACACCGGGGAGCTGTTTTTT.